This T cell receptor beta chain was captured by sequencing in a study of cytomegalovirus exposure and HLA in healthy donors. Comment on this clone: Antigen specificity is unknown.

With V trimmed by 6 bases and J by 4 bases, 3 bases remained unmatched. The CDR3 is 14 amino acids. Germline-derived CDR1 and CDR2 are MNHEY and SVGAGI. Primers: 60 Vbeta forward and 13 Jbeta reverse. The protocol was immunoSEQ multiplex PCR, while the TCRdb copy is restricted to in-frame clones and leaves out a portion. The sample consists of about 43,000 clones, around 64% of them appearing once. General observations from the study: Looking again later, the authors saw that most CMV-associated TCR beta chains seemed HLA-restricted.

This clonotype was sampled from a human donor in good health. The V and J genes are TRBV6-5 and TRBJ2-1, with 10 positions matching TRBD2. Sequencing was performed on PBMCs. CDR3 loop: CASRGLAEYNEQFF. CDR3 coding DNA: TGTGCCAGCAGAGGACTAGCGGAATACAATGAGCAGTTCTTC.